Listed below are T cell receptor beta chains from one sample, sequenced in a study of blood T cell repertoires in COVID-19. Only in-frame clones appear in the TCRdb table, and some are missing; sequencing was by immunoSEQ multiplex PCR. The sample holds about 130,000 clones, around 88% seen once. The sequencing sample was made of peripheral blood. These receptors originate from a man in his sixties with COVID-19, enrolled during active disease. The CDR3 runs from the conserved cysteine through the conserved F or W. A D gene is named only where the DNA matches it firmly. A clone size is listed for some rows: how often the clone was seen (once, few, many), or a class if it is expanded.

clone size: -; D gene: -; J gene: TRBJ2-7; V gene: TRBV4-2; CDR3 protein: CASSQSGAYEQYF; CDR3 DNA: TGTGCCAGCAGCCAATCGGGGGCCTACGAGCAGTACTTC
clone size: -; D gene: TRBD2; J gene: TRBJ2-1; V gene: TRBV7-9; CDR3 protein: CASSALLAGGHNEQFF; CDR3 DNA: TGTGCCAGCAGCGCGCTACTAGCGGGGGGTCACAATGAGCAGTTCTTC
clone size: -; D gene: -; J gene: TRBJ1-4; V gene: TRBV15; CDR3 protein: CATSRPGTYEKLFF; CDR3 DNA: TGTGCCACCAGCAGACCCGGGACATACGAAAAACTGTTTTTT
clone size: -; D gene: -; J gene: TRBJ1-2; V gene: TRBV6-5; CDR3 protein: CASTYGGGYGYTF; CDR3 DNA: TGTGCCAGCACCTATGGGGGGGGCTATGGCTACACCTTC
clone size: -; D gene: -; J gene: TRBJ2-2; V gene: TRBV27; CDR3 protein: CASARGGTANTGELFF; CDR3 DNA: TGTGCCAGCGCTCGGGGGGGGACAGCGAACACCGGGGAGCTGTTTTTT
clone size: -; D gene: TRBD1; J gene: TRBJ1-2; V gene: TRBV2; CDR3 protein: CASSEARTGDGYTF; CDR3 DNA: TGTGCCAGCAGTGAAGCGCGGACAGGGGATGGCTACACCTTC
clone size: -; D gene: TRBD1; J gene: TRBJ2-7; V gene: TRBV14; CDR3 protein: CASSPRDRGLYEQYF; CDR3 DNA: TGTGCCAGCAGTCCCCGGGACAGGGGTCTCTACGAGCAGTACTTC
clone size: -; D gene: TRBD1; J gene: TRBJ1-1; V gene: TRBV6-4; CDR3 protein: CASSQGAEAFF; CDR3 DNA: TGTGCCAGCAGTCAGGGGGCAGAAGCTTTCTTT
clone size: -; D gene: -; J gene: TRBJ1-6; V gene: TRBV7-9; CDR3 protein: CASSLSGLYNSPLHF; CDR3 DNA: TGTGCCAGCAGCTTATCAGGGTTGTATAATTCACCCCTCCACTTT
clone size: -; D gene: TRBD2; J gene: TRBJ2-3; V gene: TRBV7-2; CDR3 protein: CASSLAPASGGTDTQYF; CDR3 DNA: TGTGCCAGCAGCTTAGCTCCGGCTAGCGGGGGAACAGATACGCAGTATTTT
clone size: -; D gene: TRBD2; J gene: TRBJ2-5; V gene: TRBV9; CDR3 protein: CASSGKTSGGKETQYF; CDR3 DNA: TGTGCCAGCAGCGGAAAGACTAGCGGGGGAAAAGAGACCCAGTACTTC
clone size: once; D gene: TRBD1; J gene: TRBJ1-2; V gene: TRBV19; CDR3 protein: CASRGTGSGGYTF; CDR3 DNA: TGTGCCAGTAGAGGGACAGGATCAGGAGGCTACACCTTC
clone size: once; D gene: TRBD1; J gene: TRBJ1-5; V gene: TRBV18; CDR3 protein: CASSGQGNQPQHF; CDR3 DNA: TGTGCCAGCTCGGGACAGGGTAATCAGCCCCAGCATTTT
clone size: -; D gene: TRBD1; J gene: TRBJ1-4; V gene: TRBV30; CDR3 protein: CAWGQGVIEKLFF; CDR3 DNA: TGTGCCTGGGGACAGGGTGTTATTGAAAAACTGTTTTTT
clone size: few; D gene: -; J gene: TRBJ1-6; V gene: TRBV28; CDR3 protein: CASSLPDTSPLHF; CDR3 DNA: TGTGCCAGCAGTTTACCCGACACTTCACCCCTCCACTTT
clone size: -; D gene: -; J gene: TRBJ1-1; V gene: TRBV28; CDR3 protein: CASSFPGEAFF; CDR3 DNA: TGTGCCAGCAGTTTTCCCGGTGAAGCTTTCTTT
clone size: -; D gene: -; J gene: TRBJ1-4; V gene: TRBV10-3; CDR3 protein: CATGVMATNEKLFF; CDR3 DNA: TGTGCCACCGGGGTAATGGCAACTAATGAAAAACTGTTTTTT
clone size: -; D gene: TRBD2; J gene: TRBJ2-5; V gene: TRBV2; CDR3 protein: CACGTSGGGWHSGTQYF; CDR3 DNA: TGTGCCTGCGGGACTAGCGGGGGGGGCTGGCATTCCGGGACCCAGTACTTC
clone size: -; D gene: -; J gene: TRBJ2-5; V gene: TRBV9; CDR3 protein: CASSVGPEGETQYF; CDR3 DNA: TGTGCCAGCAGCGTAGGGCCGGAGGGAGAGACCCAGTACTTC
clone size: -; D gene: TRBD1; J gene: TRBJ2-7; V gene: TRBV12-3/TRBV12-4; CDR3 protein: CASSSRDRAEQYF; CDR3 DNA: TGTGCCAGCAGCTCCCGGGACAGGGCCGAGCAGTACTTC
clone size: -; D gene: TRBD1; J gene: TRBJ2-7; V gene: TRBV7-3; CDR3 protein: CASSPQSGTGYEQYF; CDR3 DNA: TGTGCCAGCAGCCCCCAATCCGGGACAGGGTACGAGCAGTACTTC
clone size: -; D gene: -; J gene: TRBJ1-6; V gene: TRBV19; CDR3 protein: CASTPRGGNSPLHF; CDR3 DNA: TGTGCCAGTACCCCCAGGGGTGGTAATTCACCCCTCCACTTT
clone size: -; D gene: -; J gene: TRBJ1-2; V gene: TRBV6-5; CDR3 protein: CATGGPGLNYGYTF; CDR3 DNA: TGTGCCACCGGGGGGCCAGGGCTCAACTATGGCTACACCTTC
clone size: -; D gene: TRBD1; J gene: TRBJ2-1; V gene: TRBV25-1; CDR3 protein: CASSEFLGGRGRNEQFF; CDR3 DNA: TGTGCCAGCAGTGAATTCTTAGGAGGCAGGGGGCGAAATGAGCAGTTCTTC
clone size: -; D gene: TRBD2; J gene: TRBJ2-7; V gene: TRBV4-1; CDR3 protein: CASSQVAGGIVYEQYF; CDR3 DNA: TGCGCCAGCAGCCAGGTAGCGGGGGGGATAGTCTACGAGCAGTACTTC
clone size: -; D gene: -; J gene: TRBJ2-5; V gene: TRBV14; CDR3 protein: CASSHGPGLRQETQYF; CDR3 DNA: TGTGCCAGCAGCCACGGACCGGGACTCCGGCAAGAGACCCAGTACTTC
clone size: -; D gene: TRBD1; J gene: TRBJ1-1; V gene: TRBV5-1; CDR3 protein: CASSRGQGNTEAFF; CDR3 DNA: TGCGCCAGCAGCAGGGGACAGGGGAACACTGAAGCTTTCTTT
clone size: -; D gene: -; J gene: TRBJ1-3; V gene: TRBV30; CDR3 protein: CAWNLGGGNTIYF; CDR3 DNA: TGTGCCTGGAATCTCGGGGGAGGAAACACCATATATTTT
clone size: -; D gene: TRBD1; J gene: TRBJ1-2; V gene: TRBV29-1; CDR3 protein: CSVDWGTQGAFGYTF; CDR3 DNA: TGCAGCGTCGACTGGGGGACACAGGGGGCTTTTGGCTACACCTTC
clone size: -; D gene: TRBD1; J gene: TRBJ1-6; V gene: TRBV2; CDR3 protein: CASSEAGGQGSNFYSPLHF; CDR3 DNA: TGTGCCAGCAGTGAAGCTGGGGGACAGGGCAGCAATTTTTATTCACCCCTCCACTTT
clone size: -; D gene: TRBD1; J gene: TRBJ1-2; V gene: TRBV7-9; CDR3 protein: CASSLGPGQAYGYTF; CDR3 DNA: TGTGCCAGCAGCTTGGGGCCGGGACAGGCCTATGGCTACACCTTC
clone size: -; D gene: TRBD1; J gene: TRBJ1-3; V gene: TRBV5-4; CDR3 protein: CASSFSGGFSGNTIYF; CDR3 DNA: TGTGCCAGCAGTTTTTCAGGGGGCTTCTCTGGAAACACCATATATTTT
clone size: -; D gene: -; J gene: TRBJ1-2; V gene: TRBV2; CDR3 protein: CASLATAGGNGYTF; CDR3 DNA: TGTGCCAGCCTAGCGACGGCCGGCGGCAATGGCTACACCTTC
clone size: -; D gene: TRBD2; J gene: TRBJ2-5; V gene: TRBV11-2; CDR3 protein: CASSSRRAGAETQYF; CDR3 DNA: TGTGCCAGCAGCTCCCGGCGAGCGGGGGCAGAGACCCAGTACTTC
clone size: -; D gene: -; J gene: TRBJ1-2; V gene: TRBV30; CDR3 protein: CAWRRYPTGGYGYTF; CDR3 DNA: TGTGCCTGGAGGAGATATCCGACAGGCGGCTATGGCTACACCTTC
clone size: -; D gene: TRBD2; J gene: TRBJ2-3; V gene: TRBV27; CDR3 protein: CATSGAERGYVDTQYF; CDR3 DNA: TGTGCCACCAGCGGGGCCGAGCGGGGTTATGTTGATACGCAGTATTTT
clone size: -; D gene: -; J gene: TRBJ1-5; V gene: TRBV5-1; CDR3 protein: CASSLGGDNQPQHF; CDR3 DNA: TGCGCCAGCAGCTTGGGGGGGGACAATCAGCCCCAGCATTTT
clone size: -; D gene: TRBD1; J gene: TRBJ2-7; V gene: TRBV9; CDR3 protein: CASSVVGQGDGEQYF; CDR3 DNA: TGTGCCAGCAGCGTAGTTGGGCAGGGGGACGGTGAGCAGTACTTC
clone size: -; D gene: TRBD1; J gene: TRBJ2-3; V gene: TRBV6-2/TRBV6-3; CDR3 protein: CASSYPLDREPSTDTQYF; CDR3 DNA: TGTGCCAGCAGTTACCCTCTGGACAGGGAGCCTAGCACAGATACGCAGTATTTT
clone size: -; D gene: TRBD2; J gene: TRBJ2-1; V gene: TRBV5-1; CDR3 protein: CASTLGVRGDEQFF; CDR3 DNA: TGCGCCAGCACCTTAGGGGTACGGGGGGATGAGCAGTTCTTC
clone size: -; D gene: TRBD1; J gene: TRBJ1-1; V gene: TRBV5-6; CDR3 protein: CASSPTTGGSYRNTEAFF; CDR3 DNA: TGTGCCAGCAGCCCGACGACAGGGGGCAGTTATAGGAACACTGAAGCTTTCTTT
clone size: few; D gene: -; J gene: TRBJ2-2; V gene: TRBV7-2; CDR3 protein: CASTRGAGDNSLNTGELFF; CDR3 DNA: TGTGCCAGCACTCGGGGGGCAGGCGATAACTCCTTGAACACCGGGGAGCTGTTTTTT
clone size: -; D gene: -; J gene: TRBJ2-5; V gene: TRBV29-1; CDR3 protein: CSVAGGETQYF; CDR3 DNA: TGCAGCGTTGCAGGGGGGGAGACCCAGTACTTC
clone size: -; D gene: -; J gene: TRBJ1-4; V gene: TRBV19; CDR3 protein: CASRDGAGNEKLFF; CDR3 DNA: TGTGCCAGTAGGGATGGGGCGGGGAATGAAAAACTGTTTTTT
clone size: -; D gene: TRBD2; J gene: TRBJ2-5; V gene: TRBV3-1/TRBV3-2; CDR3 protein: CASSPFSGVRETQYF; CDR3 DNA: TGTGCCAGCAGCCCTTTTAGCGGGGTGAGGGAGACCCAGTACTTC
clone size: -; D gene: TRBD2; J gene: TRBJ2-1; V gene: TRBV18; CDR3 protein: CASSLRGGSGGTNEQFF; CDR3 DNA: TGTGCCAGCTCACTCCGAGGTGGGAGCGGGGGGACCAATGAGCAGTTCTTC
clone size: -; D gene: -; J gene: TRBJ1-1; V gene: TRBV10-3; CDR3 protein: CAISEGAVPRAFF; CDR3 DNA: TGTGCCATCAGTGAGGGGGCCGTACCTCGGGCTTTCTTT
clone size: -; D gene: TRBD1; J gene: TRBJ2-4; V gene: TRBV4-3; CDR3 protein: CASSQDVDRAQYF; CDR3 DNA: TGCGCCAGCAGCCAAGATGTCGACAGGGCTCAGTACTTC
clone size: -; D gene: -; J gene: TRBJ1-2; V gene: TRBV7-6; CDR3 protein: CASSLTTGGGLNYGYTF; CDR3 DNA: TGTGCCAGCAGCTTAACCACCGGGGGGGGGCTTAACTATGGCTACACCTTC
clone size: -; D gene: -; J gene: TRBJ2-2; V gene: TRBV6-6; CDR3 protein: CASSYEQGGTGELFF; CDR3 DNA: TGTGCCAGCAGTTACGAGCAGGGGGGTACCGGGGAGCTGTTTTTT